Sequencing of this TCR beta chain was carried out in a study of beta chain features in type 1 diabetes. Findings and limits, study-wide: In all four CD4+ subsets, TCRB CDR3 length was significantly, moderately reduced in type 1 diabetes.

Sequencing targeted expressed TCRB transcripts, as all isolated RNA had been reverse transcribed. The table came from immunoSEQ multiplex PCR; TCRdb's copy has only in-frame clones and leaves some out. The sample holds about 650,000 clones, around 12% seen once. The junction had 10 bases not matched to a gene; V was cut back by 4 bases and J by 13 bases. The germline gives CDR1 SGHRS, CDR2 YFSETQ. CDR3 length: 14 residues. This clone appeared once. Its target is unknown. The chain combines TRBV5-1 with TRBJ1-6; 8 bases map to TRBD1. This clonotype originated in a young man with type 1 diabetes. Material: naive CD4+ T cells from blood. CDR3 coding DNA: TGCGCCAGCAGCCCGGGACAGGCGGGCGCGCCCCTCCACTTT. Protein sequence: CASSPGQAGAPLHF.